This entry lists 8 T cell receptor beta chains sequenced from one sample in a study of blood T cell repertoires in COVID-19. The method was immunoSEQ multiplex PCR; TCRdb's version includes in-frame clones alone and lacks a portion of them. This sample has tens of thousands of clones, with around nine tenths found just once. The source material was peripheral blood. Source of these receptors: a woman aged 55-70 years with COVID-19, enrolled during active disease.

The chain couples TRBV27 to TRBJ1-6, with unresolved D. The CDR3 totals 15 residues. CDR1 and CDR2 from the germline V gene are MNHEY and SMNVEV (reference sequence). V lost 3 bases to trimming and J lost 5 bases, with 11 bases between them. The CDR3 nucleotides read TGTGCCAGCAGTTTTTCCGGAGTTAATAATTCACCCCTCCACTTT. This translates into CASSFSGVNNSPLHF.

With respect to this clone: The sample contains more than one DNA sequence encoding this CDR3. V gene TRBV3-1 (or the pseudogene TRBV3-2) combines with J gene TRBJ2-7; a possible D gene is TRBD1 (5 bases). Trimming pared 1 base from V and 4 bases from J, leaving 11 bases between. Germline V gene data show CDR1 as LGHDT and CDR2 as YNNKEL (reference sequence). There are 14 residues in the CDR3. This chain's CDR3 is CASSQVTGSYEQYF. The DNA of the CDR3 is TGTGCCAGCAGCCAAGTCACAGGTAGTTACGAGCAGTACTTC.

This chain joins TRBV19 and TRBJ2-2; 7 nucleotides line up with TRBD1. There are 11 residues in the CDR3. Looked up from germline, CDR1 is LNHDA and CDR2 is SQIVND (reference sequence). Germline trimming cut 5 bases from V and 12 bases from J; bases unmatched to any gene: 3. The CDR3 spells CASSDRVQLFF. The CDR3 DNA reads TGTGCCAGTAGTGACAGGGTACAGCTGTTTTTT.

The rearrangement uses TRBV12-5 and TRBJ2-7; 8 bases are shared with TRBD1. The CDR3 extends over 17 amino acids. Germline V gene lookup returns CDR1 LGHNT and CDR2 FRNRAP. The J segment lost 1 base and the V segment lost 1 base, leaving 9 bases of the junction unmatched. DNA of the CDR3: TGTGCTAGTGGTTTGGCCCTAGGGACAGGAAGTTCCTACGAGCAGTACTTC. Amino acid sequence: CASGLALGTGSSYEQYF.

The CDR3 DNA is TGTGCCATCAGCGGGGGGGGCTCACCCCTCCACTTT. Translated, it gives CAISGGGSPLHF. The chain links TRBV10-3 to TRBJ1-6; tentatively, D is TRBD1 (6 bases). There are 12 residues in the CDR3. CDR1 ENHRY and CDR2 SYGVKD come from the germline V gene. The V and J ends lost 6 bases and 10 bases respectively, with 10 bases between them.

The chain couples TRBV14 to TRBJ2-3; possibly TRBD1 for D (6 bases). V was cut by 2 bases and J by 2 bases, with 14 bases left in between. This CDR3 has 16 residues. CDR1 is SGHDN, CDR2 FVKESK, per germline. The CDR3 spells CASSQWGRGDTDTQYF. The CDR3 DNA reads as TGTGCCAGCAGCCAATGGGGGCGTGGAGACACAGATACGCAGTATTTT. Full variable domain (rest looked up from reference TRBV14 and TRBJ2-3): EAGVTQFPSHSVIEKGQTVTLRCDPISGHDNLYWYRRVMGKEIKFLLHFVKESKQDESGMPNNRFLAERTGGTYSTLKVQPAELEDSGVYFCASSQWGRGDTDTQYFGPGTRLTVL.

The chain carries TRBV7-9 and TRBJ1-1; D gene ambiguous. V was pared by 1 base and J by 5 bases, with 14 bases between. Germline assignment: CDR1 SEHNR and CDR2 FQNEAQ (reference sequence). The CDR3 totals 15 residues. CDR3: CASSLGVSRETEAFF. CDR3 nucleotides: TGTGCCAGCAGCTTAGGCGTGTCCCGGGAGACTGAAGCTTTCTTT.

The chain links TRBV6-5 to TRBJ1-1; D ambiguous. There are 15 residues in the CDR3. Trimming pared 6 bases from V and 4 bases from J, leaving 18 bases between. CDR1 is MNHEY, CDR2 SVGAGI, per germline. The DNA for the CDR3 is TGTGCCAGCAGGTCCGGGTCCGTCCGGGGCACTGAAGCTTTCTTT. Translation: CASRSGSVRGTEAFF.